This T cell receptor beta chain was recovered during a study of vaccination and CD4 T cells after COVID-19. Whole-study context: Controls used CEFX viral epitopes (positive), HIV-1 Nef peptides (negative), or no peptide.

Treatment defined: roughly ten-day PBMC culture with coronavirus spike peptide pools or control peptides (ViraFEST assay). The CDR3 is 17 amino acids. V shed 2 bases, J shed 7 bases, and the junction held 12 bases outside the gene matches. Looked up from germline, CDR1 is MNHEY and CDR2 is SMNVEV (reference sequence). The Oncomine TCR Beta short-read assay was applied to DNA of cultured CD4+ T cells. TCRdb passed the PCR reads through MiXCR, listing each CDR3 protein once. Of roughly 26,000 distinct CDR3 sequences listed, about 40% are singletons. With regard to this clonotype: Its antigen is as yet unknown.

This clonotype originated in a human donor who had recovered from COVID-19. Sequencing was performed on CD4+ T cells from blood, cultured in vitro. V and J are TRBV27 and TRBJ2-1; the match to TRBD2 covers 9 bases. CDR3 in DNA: TGTGCCAGCAGTTTACTAACGGGCGGGGGGGCCAATAATGAGCAGTTCTTC. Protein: CASSLLTGGGANNEQFF.